This T cell receptor beta chain was recorded in a study of OX40 agonist ivuxolimab in advanced cancers. About the full investigation: Ivuxolimab, which targeted the costimulatory receptor OX40 (CD134), was an agonistic, fully human IgG2 monoclonal antibody. Patients were allowed to have had prior anti-PD-1, anti-PD-L1 or anti-CTLA-4 therapy, and more than 30% of the dose-escalation patients had previously received checkpoint inhibitors. The dose-escalation cohort was roughly 83% male with a mean age of about 54 years, ranging from roughly 23 to 79. Intravenous ivuxolimab was administered to patients every 2 weeks at six dose levels: 0.01, 0.1, 0.3, 1.5, 3 and 10 mg/kg. The monotherapy dose-escalation portion (N ≈ 52 patients) of the phase I ivuxolimab trial is reported in the paper. Partial responses occurred in three dose-escalation patients, of whom one had hepatocellular carcinoma and two had cutaneous melanoma. The point of sequencing TCRbeta in the periphery was to test whether ivuxolimab changed TCR sequence diversity and drove clonal T-cell expansion. Of the approximately 50 dose-escalation patients, hepatocellular carcinoma was present in about 20, melanoma in roughly 15, renal cell carcinoma in 9 and head and neck cancer in 9.

Turning to this clone: Its antigen target is currently unknown. Base qualities are missing; no much larger clone stands one base away.

V loses 0 bases at its end and J loses 1 base; junction bases beyond the gene matches: 1. The germline V gene yields SGHVS for CDR1 and FQNEAQ for CDR2. The CDR3 covers 15 residues, taking in both the cysteine and the phenylalanine. The CDR3 DNA has 45 bases and is translated from base 1. Broad study findings and their caveats: On average, CD8+ T cells showed more expanded clones than CD4+ T cells after ivuxolimab. In the 0.1-3.0 mg/kg groups, partial responders were among the patients with the lowest normalized peripheral clonal expansion, particularly in CD8+ T cells. Low levels of normalized T-cell clonal expansion were also seen in some patients who did not respond. Which antigens the clonally expanded peripheral T cells were specific for was not determined. At doses of 0.1 to 3.0 mg/kg, clonal expansion of both CD4+ and CD8+ T cells in blood was seen between baseline and week 6.

For sequencing of the TCRbeta CDR3 region, genomic DNA was extracted from the sorted cells. The immunoSEQ Assay was used to sequence the TCRbeta CDR3 regions. Imported from immuneACCESS, the table was reduced by TCRdb to in-frame sequences with V and J called. These copies leave out some clones; in studies compared against another copy, an unresolved V gene accounts for under half, and the cause of the remainder is not known. The sample has tens of thousands of clones on record, 85% to 90% of them singletons. Roughly 0.99% of the sample goes to the ten largest clones. Patients with a history of autoimmune disease or receiving systemic immunosuppression were excluded from the trial. Peripheral blood for TCR sequencing was collected from all dose cohorts at baseline, on cycle 4 day 1, and on cycle 7 day 1. The samples were drawn from a first-in-human, open-label, multicenter phase I dose-escalation trial of ivuxolimab. Adults with locally advanced or metastatic melanoma, renal cell carcinoma, hepatocellular carcinoma or head and neck squamous cell carcinoma were enrolled in the trial. Before TCR sequencing, CD4+ and CD8+ T cells were separately sorted from peripheral blood.

Here the chain combines TRBV7-8 and TRBJ2-3; 7 junctional bases match TRBD2. The sequence was collected from an adult with an advanced solid tumor such as melanoma, head and neck, liver or kidney cancer. This specimen was CD4+ or CD8+ T cells sorted from blood, taken in a trial of the OX40 agonist ivuxolimab. This receptor carries the CDR3 CASSLALAGTDTQYF. At the DNA level, the sequence is TGTGCCAGCAGCTTAGCGCTAGCGGGCACAGATACGCAGTATTTT.